This T cell receptor beta chain stems from a study of blood T cell repertoires in COVID-19. TCRdb's table, derived via immunoSEQ multiplex PCR, lists solely in-frame clones and lacks some. Among about 75,000 clones, roughly 87% were seen once, and the ten largest hold around 5.8%. The CDR3 is 13 amino acids. Between the trimmed V and J ends, which lost 0 bases and 7 bases, there was a span of 9 bases. Looked up from germline, CDR1 is SGHDN and CDR2 is FVKESK. The specimen sequenced was peripheral blood. The V call is TRBV14, the J call TRBJ1-1; tentative D call: TRBD1 (6 bases). The sequence came from a woman in her forties or fifties with acute or convalescent COVID-19. The CDR3 loop reads CASSQDLQGEAFF. DNA of the CDR3: TGTGCCAGCAGCCAAGATCTACAGGGTGAAGCTTTCTTT. The entire variable domain, with the rest obtained from reference TRBV14 and TRBJ1-1, is as follows: EAGVTQFPSHSVIEKGQTVTLRCDPISGHDNLYWYRRVMGKEIKFLLHFVKESKQDESGMPNNRFLAERTGGTYSTLKVQPAELEDSGVYFCASSQDLQGEAFFGQGTRLTVV.